Each of the 8 T cell receptor beta chains below was sequenced from the same sample in a study of CD8+ T cells in alopecia areata. cDNA prepared by RNA extraction and subsequent reverse transcription served as the template for sequencing. Data came from immunoSEQ multiplex PCR; TCRdb stores just in-frame clones and leaves some out. The table shows some 130,000 clones, with approximately 49% occurring only once. The specimen was CD8+ T cells sorted from blood, collected at week 0. The receptors stem from a human donor with alopecia areata.

This clone was seen a single time. This chain links TRBV4-3 with TRBJ2-5; D may match TRBD1 or TRBD2 (6 bases each). This CDR3 spans 17 amino acids. V was trimmed by 0 bases and J by 1 base, leaving 15 bases between them. Germline V gene lookup returns CDR1 LGHNA and CDR2 YSLEER. In DNA form, the CDR3 reads TGCGCCAGCAGCCAAGATCCTGCGGGACAAGTCCAAGAGACCCAGTACTTC. Translating gives CASSQDPAGQVQETQYF.

This clone came up a few times. This chain links TRBV6-4 with TRBJ2-2, with D hard to call. Trimming removed 3 bases at V and 4 bases at J, with 9 bases between. The V gene's germline CDR1 is MRHNA and CDR2 SNTAGT. The CDR3 is 14 residues long. The CDR3 region is CASSEYPGTGELFF. CDR3 in DNA: TGTGCCAGCAGTGAGTACCCAGGCACCGGGGAGCTGTTTTTT.

This sequence joins TRBV7-6 and TRBJ2-5, with D perhaps assigned TRBD1 or TRBD2 (5 bases each). TRBJ2-7 explains the end of the DNA better; the J call may be wrong. The CDR3 length is 13 residues. CDR1 is SGHVS and CDR2 is FNYEAQ in the germline V gene. The chain's CDR3 is CASSPGPNYEQYF. The CDR3 nucleotides read TGTGCCAGCAGCCCGGGGCCCAACTACGAGCAGTACTTC.

The chain recombines TRBV6-5 with TRBJ2-3; 7 nucleotides align to TRBD1. J was trimmed by 4 bases and V by 0 bases; bases with no gene match: 1. CDR3 size: 14 residues. The V gene's germline CDR1 is MNHEY and CDR2 SVGAGI. CDR3 coding DNA: TGTGCCAGCAGTTACTCTACAGGGGCAGATACGCAGTATTTT. The encoded protein is CASSYSTGADTQYF.

The V call is TRBV7-8, the J call TRBJ1-1; D is unclear. CDR3 size: 13 residues. The V end lost 10 bases, the J end lost 1 base, and 13 bases lay between the germline ends. Germline V lookup: CDR1 SGHVS, CDR2 FQNEAQ. This CDR3 reads CATQPDRNTEAFF. The CDR3 nucleotides are TGTGCCACTCAACCGGACCGGAACACTGAAGCTTTCTTT.

The V and J genes are TRBV30 and TRBJ2-1, with D possibly TRBD1 on 6 matching bases. Germline V CDR1 and CDR2: GTSNPN, SVGIG (reference sequence). The V and J ends lost 5 bases and 4 bases respectively, with 18 bases between them. CDR3 length equals 15 residues. The chain's CDR3 is CAWGQDRFDYNEQFF. The CDR3 region has the DNA TGTGCCTGGGGACAAGACAGGTTTGATTACAATGAGCAGTTCTTC.

The chain carries TRBV6-5 and TRBJ1-1; 10 bases agree with TRBD1. The CDR3 contains 14 residues. CDR1 and CDR2 from the germline V gene are MNHEY and SVGAGI. With 5 bases clipped from V and 7 bases from J, the junction kept 7 bases outside the gene matches. In DNA form, the CDR3 reads TGTGCCAGCAGTGAAGACAGGGGGCTGGTTGAAGCTTTCTTT. It is translated as CASSEDRGLVEAFF.

This clone was counted between two and nine times. The V gene is TRBV29-1, the J gene TRBJ2-7, with D possibly being TRBD2 (5 bases). CDR1 is SQVTM and CDR2 is ANQGSEA in the germline V gene. The CDR3 is made up of 14 amino acids. V lost 2 bases to trimming and J lost 0 bases, with 11 bases between them. The CDR3 nucleotides are TGCAGCGTTGAAACCCGGACTGACTCCTACGAGCAGTACTTC. Amino acid sequence: CSVETRTDSYEQYF.